The 7 T cell receptor beta chains listed next were all sequenced from one sample in a study of radiation and T cells in renal cell carcinoma. Only in-frame clones appear in the TCRdb table, and some are missing; sequencing was by immunoSEQ multiplex PCR. This sample has roughly 150,000 clones; over 80% occur once, and the top ten carry 10% to 15%. Time point in this sample: blood 2 weeks post-SBRT. The treatment is: 15 Gy SBRT to primary tumor, nephrectomy 4 weeks later. The sequencing here drew on blood, taken from a patient whose treatment included radiotherapy and nephrectomy. Every receptor here comes from a woman aged 45-60 years with renal cell carcinoma.

V usage is TRBV9 and J usage is TRBJ1-2; 10 bases fit TRBD1. Germline V gene data show CDR1 as SGDLS and CDR2 as YYNGEE. The CDR3 runs 14 residues. V dropped 0 bases and J dropped 7; count of bases not matched to a gene: 3. CDR3 DNA sequence: TGTGCCAGCAGCGTAGGCGGACAGGGGGGTGGCTACACCTTC. Translating it yields CASSVGGQGGGYTF.

The V call is TRBV7-9, the J call TRBJ2-3; D perhaps matches TRBD2 (5 bases). Germline V gene lookup returns CDR1 SEHNR and CDR2 FQNEAQ (reference sequence). This CDR3 region has 15 residues. Trimming cost V 6 bases and J 1 base, with 14 bases left between them. The CDR3 nucleotides read TGTGCCAGCAGTTCCCGCTTGGAGGGCACAGATACGCAGTATTTT. Its protein is CASSSRLEGTDTQYF.

The chain joins TRBV15 to TRBJ2-5; TRBD1 agrees at 8 bases. There are 15 residues in the CDR3. Germline lookup yields CDR1 LNHNV and CDR2 YYDKDF (reference sequence). Unmatched junction bases numbered 8, after V lost 5 bases and J lost 3 bases. The chain's CDR3 is CATSGGTGGKETQYF. The CDR3 nucleotides are TGTGCCACCAGCGGGGGGACAGGAGGGAAAGAGACCCAGTACTTC.

CDR3: CASGSDYGNTIYF. Here the CDR3 DNA reads TGTGCCAGCGGGTCGGATTACGGAAACACCATATATTTT. The gene calls are TRBV5-6 and TRBJ1-3; the D is unclear. Germline loops: CDR1 SGHDT, CDR2 YYEEEE. Trimming shortened V by 7 bases and J by 4 bases, and 12 bases separated the two germline ends. The length of the CDR3 is 13 residues.

The CDR3 DNA reads as TGTGCCACCAGCGGGGACAGGGCTAACTATGGCTACACCTTC. The encoded protein is CATSGDRANYGYTF. The rearrangement links TRBV15 to TRBJ1-2; the match to TRBD1 covers 9 bases. Germline-derived CDR1 and CDR2 are LNHNV and YYDKDF (reference sequence). V trimming: 5 bases; J trimming: 0 bases; junction bases outside the gene matches: 1. The CDR3 contains 14 residues.

The rearrangement links TRBV5-6 to TRBJ2-7, with D uncertain. V was cut by 6 bases and J by 8 bases, with 21 bases left in between. This CDR3 comprises 14 residues. Germline V lookup: CDR1 SGHDT, CDR2 YYEEEE. CDR3 amino acids: CASIPNGHPTKQYF. In DNA, the CDR3 is TGTGCCAGCATTCCTAACGGCCATCCTACGAAGCAGTACTTC.

The rearrangement uses TRBV19 and TRBJ1-3; the D is unclear. This CDR3 region has 14 residues. Trimming removed 3 bases at V and 5 bases at J, with 11 bases between. The V gene's germline CDR1 is LNHDA and CDR2 SQIVND (reference sequence). The CDR3 region has the DNA TGTGCCAGTAGTATGGCCTCGGGGAGAAACACCATATATTTT. Amino acid sequence: CASSMASGRNTIYF. The variable domain in full, with the rest retrieved from reference TRBV19 and TRBJ1-3, is DGGITQSPKYLFRKEGQNVTLSCEQNLNHDAMYWYRQDPGQGLRLIYYSQIVNDFQKGDIAEGYSVSREKKESFPLTVTSAQKNPTAFYLCASSMASGRNTIYFGEGSWLTVV.